Listed here is a single T cell receptor beta chain. The antigen it recognizes is unknown. It has no much larger one-base neighbor in the sample; base qualities were not kept. The data stem from a study of blood T cell repertoires in COVID-19 (dated by TCRdb to 2018 to 2021). For the study in its entirety: Samples covering the acute and convalescent phases of COVID-19 were provided by collaborators in the United States, Italy and Spain. The dataset comprised deeply sampled blood TCRbeta repertoires from subjects exposed to, actively infected with, or recovered from COVID-19. The repertoires were made available in a free public database intended to serve as a resource for research on the immune response to SARS-CoV-2. Samples came from the ongoing ImmuneRACE study (first 160 participants) plus 1,254 subjects from 6 global collaborators. The prospective study material was composed of cDNA or gDNA derived from T cells, B-cell-depleted T cells, or PBMCs. Where HLA class I and class II types were available, the types were taken from metadata supplied by the sample provider, not from assay-based typing. Nearly every sample came with metadata listing a de-identified subject ID, COVID-19 status, age in years and sex. The research as a whole found: The amount of clinical and demographic metadata varied by source and participant and was provided uncurated.

Cut back by 5 bases and 0 bases, the V and J ends lie 11 bases apart. The germline V gene (reference sequence) specifies SEHNR as CDR1 and FQNEAQ as CDR2. From the cysteine up to the phenylalanine, the CDR3 has a length of 15 residues. The retained sequence is limited to the CDR3, 45 bases, with the frame set at the first base. TCRbeta CDR3 regions were amplified from genomic DNA by means of the immunoSEQ Assay, a bias-controlled multiplex PCR. Concerning the study's data processing: The number of nucleated cells in each sample was estimated from the amplification of reference gene primers within the assay. Sequence reads were collapsed and filtered to measure the absolute abundance of every unique TCRbeta CDR3 rearrangement. For each sample, productive Simpson clonality was calculated by taking the square root of Simpson's diversity index across productive rearrangements. TCRdb re-hosts the immuneACCESS table, in-frame sequences only. Its copies lack some clones; in the studies checked, an unresolved V gene accounts for under half of them, and the cause for the rest is not known. The DNA was the basis for D and trimming; V, J and clone size are from that table. The sample table holds 8,000 to 8,500 clones, of which 80% to 90% were seen once. The top ten constitute about 9.8% of the sample.

The collaborating institutions used their own protocols to collect whole blood in K2EDTA tubes. Collaborator samples were shipped for TCRbeta analysis as frozen whole blood, isolated PBMCs, or DNA extracted from either sample type. The sequenced sample consisted of peripheral blood. This chain is built from TRBV7-9 and TRBJ2-1; there is no confident call for the D gene. This clonotype was obtained from a human donor in a cohort sampled during active COVID-19. Here is the DNA: TGTGCCAGCAGCCTCGGAGTTTCCTCCTACAATGAGCAGTTCTTC. Its translation is CASSLGVSSYNEQFF.